This T cell receptor beta chain was recorded in a study of T cell responses to AZD1222 COVID-19 vaccine. General study results and limits: In a largely white British group with more females than males, clonal diversity was possibly underestimated. Rises in breadth and depth of Spike-specific TCRs came after two AZD1222 doses. Repertoire samples came only from after the peak T cell response. Variant regions that are unmutated are reportedly the target of nearly half of spike-specific TCRs.

Sequenced by immunoSEQ multiplex PCR; TCRdb stores in-frame clones only, minus some. The profile shows about 120,000 clones, around 90% of them singletons. To note about this clone: Its antigen remains unknown.

The CDR3 length is 19 residues. After removal of 5 bases from V and 6 bases from J, the junction contained 20 bases not matched to a gene. Germline CDR1 and CDR2: LNHDA and SQIVND (reference sequence). Sequenced here: peripheral blood, sampled 28 days after the second dose of the MenACWY control vaccine. J is TRBJ2-1 and V is TRBV19; 9 bases align to TRBD1. The sequence came from an adult who received the MenACWY meningococcal vaccine as a control. The DNA of the CDR3 is TGTGCCAGTAGTGTTGCCGGGACAGGGTGGCTAGCGCCTAGCAATGAGCAGTTCTTC. The encoded protein is CASSVAGTGWLAPSNEQFF.